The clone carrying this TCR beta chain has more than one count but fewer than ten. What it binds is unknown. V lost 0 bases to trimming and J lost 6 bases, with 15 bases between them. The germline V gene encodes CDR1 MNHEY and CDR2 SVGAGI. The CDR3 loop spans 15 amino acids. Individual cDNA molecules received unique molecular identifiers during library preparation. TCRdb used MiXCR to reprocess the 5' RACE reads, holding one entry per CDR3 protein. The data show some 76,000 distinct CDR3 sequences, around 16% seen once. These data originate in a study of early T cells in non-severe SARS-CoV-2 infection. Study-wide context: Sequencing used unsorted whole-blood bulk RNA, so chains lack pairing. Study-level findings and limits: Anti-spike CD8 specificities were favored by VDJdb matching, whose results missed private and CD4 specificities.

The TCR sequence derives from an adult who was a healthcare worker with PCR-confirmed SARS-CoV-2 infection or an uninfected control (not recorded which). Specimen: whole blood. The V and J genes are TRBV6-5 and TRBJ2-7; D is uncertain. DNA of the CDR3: TGTGCCAGCAGTTACTCAAACAGCGCGTGGGTCGAGCAGTACTTC. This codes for CASSYSNSAWVEQYF.